The 5 T cell receptor beta chains below come from one sample, sequenced in a study of cytomegalovirus exposure and HLA in healthy donors. A multiplex PCR was run with 60 Vbeta primers and 13 Jbeta primers. The table came from immunoSEQ multiplex PCR; TCRdb's copy has only in-frame clones and leaves some out. The top ten hold roughly 6% of the sample, which has 40,000 to 45,000 clones, about half seen once. Sequencing was performed on PBMCs. The receptors come from a man between 60 and 75 years old in good health and CMV-seronegative.

J is TRBJ1-4 and V is TRBV5-1; 7 bases map to TRBD1. V shed 4 bases, J shed 4 bases, and the junction held 4 bases outside the gene matches. CDR3 size: 14 residues. CDR1 and CDR2 from the germline V gene are SGHRS and YFSETQ. The CDR3 loop reads CASSPTGDNEKLFF. In DNA form, the CDR3 reads TGCGCCAGCAGCCCCACAGGGGATAATGAAAAACTGTTTTTT.

On this clone itself: Other nucleotide sequences in the sample specify the same CDR3. In DNA form, the CDR3 reads TGCGCCAGCAGCCCCACTAGCGGGAGTGTGAGAGAGACCCAGTACTTC. The encoded protein is CASSPTSGSVRETQYF. V usage is TRBV5-1 and J usage is TRBJ2-5; 11 nucleotides agree with TRBD2. The CDR3 spans 16 residues. Per the germline V gene, CDR1 is SGHRS and CDR2 is YFSETQ. V lost 4 bases to trimming and J lost 4 bases; unmatched junction nucleotides: 9. Supplemented by reference TRBV5-1 and TRBJ2-5, the full variable domain reads KAGVTQTPRYLIKTRGQQVTLSCSPISGHRSVSWYQQTPGQGLQFLFEYFSETQRNKGNFPGRFSGRQFSNSRSEMNVSTLELGDSALYLCASSPTSGSVRETQYFGPGTRLLVL.

This chain joins TRBV9 and TRBJ1-4; 8 positions match TRBD1. V lost 6 bases, J lost 12 bases, and 16 bases stayed unmatched. Germline loops: CDR1 SGDLS, CDR2 YYNGEE. The CDR3 runs 15 residues. CDR3 coding DNA: TGTGCCAGCACCCCAGGGGGCGGAGGTTTTGGGGAACTGTTTTTT. It is translated as CASTPGGGGFGELFF. The complete variable domain, with remaining parts taken from reference TRBV9 and TRBJ1-4, reads DSGVTQTPKHLITATGQRVTLRCSPRSGDLSVYWYQQSLDQGLQFLIQYYNGEERAKGNILERFSAQQFPDLHSELNLSSLELGDSALYFCASTPGGGGFGELFFGSGTQLSVL.

The chain combines TRBV30 with TRBJ1-1, with a tentative D call TRBD1 (5 bases). This CDR3 has 12 residues. Per germline, CDR1 GTSNPN and CDR2 SVGIG (reference sequence). V dropped 5 bases and J dropped 1 base, with 8 bases sitting between them. DNA for the CDR3: TGTGCCTGGGGACATCAGAACACTGAAGCTTTCTTT. Its protein product is CAWGHQNTEAFF.

The rearrangement joins TRBV6-1 to TRBJ2-7; D might be TRBD1 (6 bases). Germline V CDR1 and CDR2: MNHNS, SASEGT. V was trimmed by 7 bases and J by 9 bases, leaving 25 bases between them. The CDR3 is made up of 15 amino acids. This chain's CDR3 is CASMGANREPGRQYF. CDR3 sequence (DNA): TGTGCCAGCATGGGGGCCAACCGGGAACCGGGGAGGCAGTACTTC.